Given below is one TCR beta chain in context. Data came from immunoSEQ multiplex PCR; TCRdb stores just in-frame clones and leaves some out. The sample lists some 17,000 clones; about 96% were seen once. This sample is part of a study of monozygotic twins with cystic fibrosis. CDR3 length: 13 residues. The germline gives CDR1 SGDLS, CDR2 YYNGEE. Trimming took off 3 bases at V and 4 bases at J, with 10 bases between the two ends. The sequenced sample was blood. This TCR derives from a girl aged 2-10 years with cystic fibrosis. The V and J genes are TRBV9 and TRBJ1-1; D not resolved. This CDR3 reads CASSDARGTEAFF. The DNA of the CDR3 is TGTGCCAGCAGCGACGCAAGAGGCACTGAAGCTTTCTTT.